The next 30 T cell receptor beta chains were all read from a single sample in a study of beta chain features in type 1 diabetes. The whole isolated RNA underwent reverse transcription, so sequencing captured expressed TCRB transcripts. Only in-frame clones appear in the TCRdb table, and some are missing; sequencing was by immunoSEQ multiplex PCR. The sample carries 900,000 or so clones, 17% recorded once. The sequenced sample was naive CD4+ T cells from blood. The receptors were gathered from a woman aged 18-29 years in good health.

V usage is TRBV18 and J usage is TRBJ2-2; TRBD1 matches at 8 bases. CDR3 size: 16 residues. J gave up 5 bases and V 0 bases, and 5 bases lay outside the gene matches. Germline V CDR1 and CDR2: KGHSH, LQKENI. CDR3 residues: CASSPPSRDRTGELFF. CDR3 bases: TGTGCCAGCTCACCACCGTCCCGGGACAGGACCGGGGAGCTGTTTTTT.

Here the CDR3 DNA reads TGTGCCAGCAGTCCTCTCCTAACTAGCGGCCAAGAGACCCAGTACTTC. It is translated as CASSPLLTSGQETQYF. The rearrangement joins TRBV28 to TRBJ2-5; 8 nucleotides agree with TRBD2. V shed 5 bases, J shed 1 base, and the junction held 9 bases outside the gene matches. Germline V gives CDR1 MDHEN, CDR2 SYDVKM. The CDR3 loop spans 16 amino acids. Variable domain in full (rest from reference TRBV28 and TRBJ2-5): DVKVTQSSRYLVKRTGEKVFLECVQDMDHENMFWYRQDPGLGLRLIYFSYDVKMKEKGDIPEGYSVSREKKERFSLILESASTNQTSMYLCASSPLLTSGQETQYFGPGTRLLVL.

The V call is TRBV6-1, the J call TRBJ2-3; D tentatively reads TRBD1 or TRBD2 (5 bases each). Looked up from germline, CDR1 is MNHNS and CDR2 is SASEGT. V was trimmed by 6 bases and J by 2 bases, leaving 15 bases between them. This CDR3 has 15 amino acids. CDR3 sequence (DNA): TGTGCCAGCAGACCTGATGGGGGAGACACAGATACGCAGTATTTT. This encodes CASRPDGGDTDTQYF.

The chain uses TRBV6-1 and TRBJ1-4; D not certain. V was cut by 10 bases and J by 7 bases, with 10 bases left in between. There are 11 residues in the CDR3. CDR1 MNHNS and CDR2 SASEGT come from the germline V gene. The CDR3 DNA is TGTGCCATCCGTATTGGTGAAAAACTGTTTTTT. Amino acids: CAIRIGEKLFF.

This clone has just a few counts. The rearrangement joins TRBV7-2 to TRBJ2-7; TRBD2 agrees at 10 bases. CDR1 is SGHTA, CDR2 FQGNSA, per germline. The CDR3 consists of 15 residues. V dropped 1 base and J dropped 7; count of bases not matched to a gene: 7. The CDR3, as DNA: TGTGCCAGCAGCTTAGGTGCTAGCGGGAGTAGGGAGCAGTACTTC. Amino acids: CASSLGASGSREQYF.

The chain carries TRBV27 and TRBJ2-3; a possible D gene is TRBD2 (5 bases). The germline CDR1 and CDR2 sequences are MNHEY and SMNVEV (reference sequence). V lost 10 bases and J 0 bases, leaving 17 bases between the germline ends. This CDR3 has 15 residues. CDR3: CATRRRATSTDTQYF. The CDR3 nucleotides are TGTGCCACCCGAAGGCGGGCTACTAGCACAGATACGCAGTATTTT.

The chain employs TRBV6-6 and TRBJ1-5, with D unresolved. The germline gives CDR1 MNHNY, CDR2 SVGAGI (reference sequence). The CDR3 runs to 13 residues. The germline V and J ends were trimmed by 6 bases and 3 bases, with 9 bases remaining between them. The CDR3 DNA is TGTGCCAGCAGCCTCAGCTCCAATCAGCCCCAGCATTTT. Translation: CASSLSSNQPQHF.

The rearrangement links TRBV5-6 to TRBJ2-1, with 9 bases lining up with TRBD2. CDR1 and CDR2 from the germline V gene are SGHDT and YYEEEE. V was pared by 2 bases and J by 3 bases, with 6 bases of the junction left unmatched. There are 16 residues in the CDR3. In DNA, the CDR3 is TGTGCCAGCAGCTTCTCTCAACTAGCGGGCTACAATGAGCAGTTCTTC. Protein sequence: CASSFSQLAGYNEQFF.

The genes are TRBV21-1 and TRBJ2-7; the table's D call, TRBD1, has no DNA check behind it. TRBV21-1 is a known pseudogene. The CDR3 totals 13 residues. This CDR3 is CASSGDRCYEQYF. The CDR3 nucleotides read TGTGCCAGCAGCGGGGACAGATGCTACGAGCAGTACTTC.

The chain couples TRBV9 to TRBJ2-2; D remains unclear. This CDR3 spans 15 amino acids. Trimming removed 4 bases from V and 0 bases from J, with 10 bases in between. In germline, CDR1 is SGDLS, CDR2 YYNGEE. Here the CDR3 DNA reads TGTGCCAGCAGCACCGAGGCTGCGAACACCGGGGAGCTGTTTTTT. Encoded protein: CASSTEAANTGELFF.

V and J are TRBV14 and TRBJ2-3, with D perhaps being TRBD1 or TRBD2 (5 bases each). In germline, CDR1 is SGHDN, CDR2 FVKESK. The CDR3 is 14 residues long. V was clipped by 2 bases and J by 8 bases, with 14 bases between them. For the CDR3, the DNA is TGTGCCAGCAGCCAAAGAGGACCTGGGGGTACGCAGTATTTT. Encoded protein: CASSQRGPGGTQYF.

This clone was observed a handful of times. This chain uses TRBV20-1 with TRBJ2-7; D unresolved. V was cut by 5 bases and J by 1 base, with 3 bases left in between. CDR3 size: 10 residues. Germline V gives CDR1 DFQATT, CDR2 SNEGSKA (reference sequence). The CDR3 here is CSALSYEQYF. The CDR3 DNA reads TGCAGTGCTCTTTCCTACGAGCAGTACTTC.

This clone was observed a few times. An end of the junction differs from the germline gene, which may be a read error. The J gene is TRBJ2-5, the V gene TRBV4-1, with 8 bases fitting TRBD1. Germline V gene lookup returns CDR1 MGHRA and CDR2 YSYEKL. This CDR3 is built from 16 residues. The CDR3 region has the DNA TGCGCCAGCAGCCAGGACAGGGCCCCTGGACAAGTGACCCAGTACTTC. Translation: CASSQDRAPGQVTQYF.

This clone showed up just a few times. The V and J genes are TRBV27 and TRBJ2-7, with a weak D call TRBD2 (5 bases). This CDR3 contains 15 residues. Germline CDR1 is MNHEY and CDR2 is SMNVEV (reference sequence). Trimming took off 2 bases at V and 0 bases at J, with 11 bases between the two ends. Here the CDR3 reads CASSLRAVTSYEQYF. In DNA, the CDR3 is TGTGCCAGCAGTTTACGAGCGGTGACCTCCTACGAGCAGTACTTC.

The rearrangement uses TRBV7-9 and TRBJ1-2; D gene uncertain. This CDR3 is built from 13 residues. Germline V gene lookup returns CDR1 SEHNR and CDR2 FQNEAQ (reference sequence). V was trimmed by 3 bases and J by 5 bases, leaving 10 bases between them. This CDR3 reads CASSLGMDYGYTF. The CDR3 nucleotides read TGTGCCAGCAGCTTGGGGATGGATTATGGCTACACCTTC.

The chain joins TRBV6-1 to TRBJ1-1, with D hard to call. This CDR3 contains 14 residues. Germline lookup yields CDR1 MNHNS and CDR2 SASEGT. The V and J ends lost 5 bases and 1 base respectively, with 11 bases between them. CDR3 in DNA: TGTGCCAGCAGTAGCACACGCCAGAACACTGAAGCTTTCTTT. Protein sequence: CASSSTRQNTEAFF.

The chain recombines TRBV2 with TRBJ2-1; D is undetermined. CDR1 is SNHLY and CDR2 is FYNNEI in the germline V gene. The CDR3 length is 10 residues. V was shortened by 6 bases and J by 7 bases, with 4 bases between the two germline ends. For the CDR3, the DNA is TGTGCCAGCAGGGTGAATGAGCAGTTCTTC. As protein: CASRVNEQFF.

The table lists this clone with a few counts. The chain couples TRBV7-2 to TRBJ2-5; D may be TRBD1 or TRBD2 (5 bases each). Per the germline V gene, CDR1 is SGHTA and CDR2 is FQGNSA. This CDR3 comprises 14 residues. With 1 base removed from V and 4 bases from J, the gap between germline ends came to 10 bases. Written as DNA, the CDR3 is TGTGCCAGCAGCTTAGTTTCAGGGAGAGAGACCCAGTACTTC. Its translation is CASSLVSGRETQYF.

This clone appeared a few times. This chain connects TRBV5-6 to TRBJ2-7, with 7 nucleotides matching TRBD1. Germline assignment: CDR1 SGHDT and CDR2 YYEEEE. The CDR3 runs 14 residues. V was pared by 3 bases and J by 5 bases, with 8 bases of the junction left unmatched. Here the CDR3 DNA reads TGTGCCAGCAGCTCAGTAGACAGGGTCCACGAGCAGTACTTC. Translated, it gives CASSSVDRVHEQYF. The full variable domain, its missing parts supplied by reference TRBV5-6 and TRBJ2-7, is DAGVTQSPTHLIKTRGQQVTLRCSPKSGHDTVSWYQQALGQGPQFIFQYYEEEERQRGNFPDRFSGHQFPNYSSELNVNALLLGDSALYLCASSSVDRVHEQYFGPGTRLTVT.

This clone was seen only a few times. Distinct nucleotide sequences in the sample also encode this CDR3. The CDR3 is CASSGTGSNEQFF. For the CDR3, the DNA is TGTGCCAGCAGCGGGACAGGGAGCAATGAGCAGTTCTTC. The chain has TRBV5-4 and TRBJ2-1; 9 bases match TRBD1. Trimming cost V 4 bases and J 6 bases; bases outside gene matches: 2. Germline V gene sequence: CDR1 SGHNT, CDR2 YYREEE (reference sequence). The length of the CDR3 is 13 residues.

Concerning this clone itself: This sample also contains other DNA sequences that code for the same CDR3. The genes are TRBV7-2 and TRBJ1-1; D is unresolved. In germline, CDR1 is SGHTA, CDR2 FQGNSA. CDR3 length equals 13 residues. Between the trimmed V and J ends, which lost 2 bases and 1 base, there was a span of 5 bases. The CDR3 is CASSLTGNTEAFF. Here the CDR3 DNA reads TGTGCCAGCAGCTTAACCGGGAACACTGAAGCTTTCTTT.

The chain uses TRBV6-1 and TRBJ2-7; a possible D gene is TRBD2 (5 bases). The CDR3 has 12 residues. CDR1 is MNHNS, CDR2 SASEGT, per germline. Deletions cut 8 bases from V and 4 bases from J, with 12 bases between. CDR3 region: CASSTGGYEQYF. In DNA, the CDR3 is TGTGCCAGCTCAACGGGCGGGTACGAGCAGTACTTC.

The V gene is TRBV27, the J gene TRBJ1-5; D gene uncertain. V was trimmed by 2 bases and J by 4 bases, leaving 9 bases between them. Germline-derived CDR1 and CDR2 are MNHEY and SMNVEV (reference sequence). CDR3 length: 14 amino acids. CDR3 DNA: TGTGCCAGCAGTTTAGTCGGGAGGAATCAGCCCCAGCATTTT. Translation: CASSLVGRNQPQHF.

Only a few counts were recorded for this clone. V and J are TRBV7-9 and TRBJ1-2; TRBD1 might be the D (5 bases). With 2 bases removed from V and 8 bases from J, the gap between germline ends came to 18 bases. The CDR3 has 15 amino acids. CDR1 and CDR2 from the germline V gene are SEHNR and FQNEAQ (reference sequence). The CDR3 coding sequence is TGTGCCAGCAGCTTAACAGCAGGGCTTCTACTAGGCTACACCTTC. Protein product: CASSLTAGLLLGYTF.

The chain carries TRBV4-3 and TRBJ2-1; D possibly uses TRBD1 or TRBD2 (5 bases each). The V end was cut by 1 base, the J end by 3 bases, with 16 bases between. This CDR3 is built from 17 residues. CDR1 and CDR2 (germline): LGHNA, YSLEER. CDR3 nucleotide sequence: TGCGCCAGCAGCCAAGGGGGGATCCTCCTTCGCTACAATGAGCAGTTCTTC. Its translation: CASSQGGILLRYNEQFF.

This chain uses TRBV28 with TRBJ2-2, with D possibly being TRBD1 or TRBD2 (5 bases each). Germline CDR1 reads MDHEN; CDR2 reads SYDVKM. V lost 7 bases, J lost 4 bases, and 10 bases lay in between. CDR3 length: 13 residues. CDR3: CASMDGATGELFF. CDR3 sequence (DNA): TGTGCCAGCATGGACGGGGCCACCGGGGAGCTGTTTTTT.

The chain joins TRBV28 to TRBJ1-5; 7 bases are a match to TRBD1. Looked up from germline, CDR1 is MDHEN and CDR2 is SYDVKM. J lost 6 bases, V lost 6 bases, and 8 bases had no gene match. CDR3 length: 14 amino acids. This CDR3 is CASRRQGESQPQHF. The CDR3 DNA is TGTGCCAGCAGACGACAGGGAGAAAGTCAGCCCCAGCATTTT. The variable domain in full, completed from reference TRBV28 and TRBJ1-5, reads DVKVTQSSRYLVKRTGEKVFLECVQDMDHENMFWYRQDPGLGLRLIYFSYDVKMKEKGDIPEGYSVSREKKERFSLILESASTNQTSMYLCASRRQGESQPQHFGDGTRLSIL.

This clone has more than one count but fewer than ten. The V gene is TRBV6-1, the J gene TRBJ1-1; possibly TRBD1 for D (6 bases). The germline V and J ends were trimmed by 5 bases and 5 bases, with 15 bases remaining between them. The germline V gene has CDR1 MNHNS and CDR2 SASEGT. There are 14 residues in the CDR3. The CDR3 DNA reads as TGTGCCAGCAGTAAGATGGGGGGGGCTACTGAAGCTTTCTTT. Amino acids: CASSKMGGATEAFF.

This clone was counted only a few times. The CDR3 DNA follows: TGTGCCAGCAGTTACGGGGCGGGAGGACCGTCCTACGAGCAGTACTTC. Translation: CASSYGAGGPSYEQYF. The chain links TRBV6-6 to TRBJ2-7, with 8 nucleotides matching TRBD2. V was pared by 2 bases and J by 1 base, with 7 bases of the junction left unmatched. The CDR3 has 16 amino acids. The germline V gene has CDR1 MNHNY and CDR2 SVGAGI (reference sequence).

This clone was detected a few times. The chain carries TRBV18 and TRBJ2-3; 8 bases align to TRBD1. V dropped 3 bases and J dropped 6; count of bases not matched to a gene: 5. The CDR3 is made up of 14 amino acids. Germline V CDR1 and CDR2: KGHSH, LQKENI. CDR3 sequence (DNA): TGTGCCAGCTCACCCAGGACAGGGATCGATACGCAGTATTTT. Translated: CASSPRTGIDTQYF.